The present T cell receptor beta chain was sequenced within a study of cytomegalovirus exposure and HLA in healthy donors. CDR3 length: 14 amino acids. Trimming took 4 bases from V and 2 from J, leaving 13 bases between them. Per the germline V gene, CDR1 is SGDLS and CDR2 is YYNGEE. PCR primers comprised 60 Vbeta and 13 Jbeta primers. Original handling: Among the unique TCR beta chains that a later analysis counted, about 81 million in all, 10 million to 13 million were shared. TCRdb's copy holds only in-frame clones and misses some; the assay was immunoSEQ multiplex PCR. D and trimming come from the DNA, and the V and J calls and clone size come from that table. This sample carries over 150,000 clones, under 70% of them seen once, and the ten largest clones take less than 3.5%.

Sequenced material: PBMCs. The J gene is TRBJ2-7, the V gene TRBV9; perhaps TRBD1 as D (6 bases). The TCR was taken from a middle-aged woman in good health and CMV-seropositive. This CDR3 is CASSPRQVPYEQYF. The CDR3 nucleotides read TGTGCCAGCAGCCCACGACAGGTCCCCTACGAGCAGTACTTC.